The sequence of this T cell receptor (beta chain) was determined in a study of OX40 agonist ivuxolimab in advanced cancers. As for the study in general: Six ivuxolimab dose levels, 0.01 to 10 mg/kg, were given intravenously every 2 weeks. Patients receiving dose escalation had hepatocellular carcinoma, melanoma, renal cell or head and neck cancer.

Profiling relied on immunoSEQ multiplex PCR, and the TCRdb table lists in-frame clones only, not all of them. The top ten hold roughly 6.1% of the sample, which has fewer than 70,000 clones, 70% to 90% seen once. From germline, CDR1 is SGHNT and CDR2 YYREEE (reference sequence). The junction had 5 bases not matched to a gene; V was cut back by 1 base and J by 2 bases. The CDR3 runs to 15 residues. The TCR sequence derives from an adult with an advanced solid tumor such as melanoma, head and neck, liver or kidney cancer. Source: CD4+ or CD8+ T cells sorted from blood, taken in a trial of the OX40 agonist ivuxolimab. The J gene is TRBJ1-1, the V gene TRBV5-4; 7 nucleotides align to TRBD1. The CDR3 DNA reads TGTGCCAGCAGCTTGACAGGGGTTCCTAACACTGAAGCTTTCTTT. It is translated as CASSLTGVPNTEAFF.